Presented here are 20 T cell receptor beta chains from one specimen sequenced in a study of vaccination effects on CD4 cells after COVID-19. TCRdb's copy holds only in-frame clones and misses some; the assay was immunoSEQ multiplex PCR. Among fewer than 70,000 clones listed, about 80% were seen once. For these TCRs, the target antigens are not known. Viral peptide pools were used in the ViraFEST assay to expand antigen-specific CD4+ T cells, and sequencing came afterward. The culture ran for approximately 11 days before CD4+ T cells were isolated. Each vaccine recipient was nucleocapsid antibody negative and had no prior SARS-CoV-2 infection. This sample comprised CD4+ T cells from PBMCs cultured with SARS-CoV-2 spike peptides, obtained before COVID-19 vaccination. These receptors came from a human donor who received a COVID-19 vaccine.

CDR3 in amino acids: CASSLDRGPGEQYV. As DNA, the CDR3 is TGTGCCAGCAGTTTGGACAGGGGGCCGGGGGAGCAGTACGTC. This chain joins TRBV2 and TRBJ2-7; 11 bases agree with TRBD1. The CDR3 totals 14 residues. The V gene's germline CDR1 is SNHLY and CDR2 FYNNEI. With 5 bases clipped from V and 7 bases from J, the junction kept 7 bases outside the gene matches.

The chain combines TRBV2 with TRBJ2-7; maybe TRBD1 (5 bases). The CDR3 extends over 14 amino acids. Germline V gene lookup returns CDR1 SNHLY and CDR2 FYNNEI. V dropped 6 bases and J dropped 2 bases, with 14 bases sitting between them. In DNA form, the CDR3 reads TGTGCCAGCAGCGGATTAGGGGATGCCTACGAGCAGTACGTC. Protein sequence: CASSGLGDAYEQYV.

The J gene is TRBJ1-5, the V gene TRBV7-2; D unresolved. Trimming removed 5 bases from V and 2 bases from J, with 19 bases in between. CDR1 and CDR2 from the germline V gene are SGHTA and FQGNSA. This CDR3 has 17 amino acids. The CDR3 bases are TGTGCCAGCAGCCCAAGACCTACGGGGTTGGGCAATCAGCCCCAGCATTTT. This gives the protein CASSPRPTGLGNQPQHF. The variable domain in full, with the rest retrieved from reference TRBV7-2 and TRBJ1-5, is GAGVSQSPSNKVTEKGKDVELRCDPISGHTALYWYRQSLGQGLEFLIYFQGNSAPDKSGLPSDRFSAERTGGSVSTLTIQRTQQEDSAVYLCASSPRPTGLGNQPQHFGDGTRLSIL.

The V and J genes are TRBV6-2 or TRBV6-3 and TRBJ2-5, with 12 bases fitting TRBD2. The CDR3 sequence is 16 residues long. V lost 6 bases and J lost 5; bases outside the gene matches: 10. The germline CDR1 and CDR2 sequences are MNHEY and SVGEGT. The CDR3, as DNA: TGTGCCAGCAGCTCCCTTCTAGCGGGGGGGGACGAGACCCAGTACTTC. Its translation is CASSSLLAGGDETQYF.

The chain employs TRBV6-1 and TRBJ2-7; D remains ambiguous. The CDR3 is 14 residues long. Germline CDR1 reads MNHNS; CDR2 reads SASEGT. V was shortened by 2 bases and J by 3 bases, with 11 bases between the two germline ends. CDR3: CASSEMGRGYEQYV. The CDR3 nucleotides read TGTGCCAGCAGTGAAATGGGAAGAGGCTACGAGCAGTACGTC.

The chain joins TRBV3-1 (or the pseudogene TRBV3-2) to TRBJ2-3; D is ambiguous. Germline assignment: CDR1 LGHDT and CDR2 YNNKEL (reference sequence). V lost 1 base to trimming and J lost 5 bases, with 4 bases between them. CDR3 length: 12 residues. CDR3 amino acids: CASSQVEDTQYF. CDR3 nucleotide sequence: TGTGCCAGCAGCCAAGTTGAAGATACGCAGTATTTT.

The genes are TRBV28 and TRBJ2-7; unclear D gene. This CDR3 spans 11 amino acids. Between the trimmed V and J ends, which lost 5 bases and 3 bases, there was a span of 5 bases. The germline CDR1 and CDR2 sequences are MDHEN and SYDVKM. The CDR3 region has the DNA TGTGCCAGCAGTGGGGTCTACGAGCAGTACGTC. Translation: CASSGVYEQYV.

The chain combines TRBV11-2 with TRBJ1-2, with TRBD1 identical over 7 bases. The V gene end was trimmed by 6 bases and the J gene end by 4 bases; junction bases not matched to a gene: 14. Germline CDR1 SGHAT, CDR2 FQNNGV. CDR3 length: 16 residues. As DNA, the CDR3 is TGTGCCAGCAGTCATAACGTCCGACAGGGAGCCTATGGCTACACCTTC. Its protein is CASSHNVRQGAYGYTF.

This clone was recorded once. The chain combines TRBV7-9 with TRBJ1-1; D is unresolved. Germline CDR1 is SEHNR and CDR2 is FQNEAQ (reference sequence). The CDR3 totals 13 residues. Trimming pared 3 bases from V and 2 bases from J, leaving 7 bases between. The CDR3 coding sequence is TGTGCCAGCAGCTTCGACACCAACACTGAAGCTTTCTTT. This translates into CASSFDTNTEAFF.

The CDR3 bases are TGCGCCAGCAGCCAAGACGATAGGTTTGGCACAGATACGCAGTATTTT. Its protein product is CASSQDDRFGTDTQYF. This chain connects TRBV4-1 to TRBJ2-3; D ambiguous. Per germline, CDR1 MGHRA and CDR2 YSYEKL. CDR3 length: 16 residues. The V end lost 0 bases, the J end lost 1 base, and 11 bases lay between the germline ends.

The count of this clone is one. J is TRBJ1-2 and V is TRBV3-1 (or the pseudogene TRBV3-2), with TRBD1 matching 10 bases. Germline lookup yields CDR1 LGHDT and CDR2 YNNKEL (reference sequence). Trimming took 1 base from V and 7 from J; bases not matched to a gene: 6. CDR3 size: 15 residues. CDR3 region: CASSQGTGGGRGYTF. The CDR3 DNA reads as TGTGCCAGCAGCCAAGGGACAGGGGGGGGGCGTGGCTACACCTTC.

CDR3 DNA sequence: TGCGCCAGCAAGAGGGCCTACAATGAGCAGTTCTTC. Translated, it gives CASKRAYNEQFF. J is TRBJ2-1 and V is TRBV5-1; possible D gene TRBD2, 5 bases. Germline-derived CDR1 and CDR2 are SGHRS and YFSETQ. V shed 6 bases and J shed 2 bases, with 6 bases lying between them. CDR3 length equals 12 residues.

This rearrangement joins TRBV29-1 to TRBJ1-4; D gene uncertain. V lost 3 bases and J 8 bases, leaving 13 bases between the germline ends. Germline V gene lookup returns CDR1 SQVTM and CDR2 ANQGSEA. The CDR3 consists of 13 residues. Written as DNA, the CDR3 is TGCAGCGTTGACGGCGGAAGAGGGGAAAAACTGTTTTTT. Its translation is CSVDGGRGEKLFF.

The V and J genes are TRBV6-5 and TRBJ2-1; maybe TRBD2 (5 bases). V lost 4 bases and J 2 bases, leaving 15 bases between the germline ends. CDR3 length: 16 amino acids. Germline V gene data show CDR1 as MNHEY and CDR2 as SVGAGI. The DNA of the CDR3 is TGTGCCAGCAGTTCCGCCAGGAGCGGAGCCTACAATGAGCAGTTCTTC. Amino acid sequence: CASSSARSGAYNEQFF.

The chain joins TRBV18 to TRBJ1-4; 12 bases align to TRBD1. With 1 base clipped from V and 9 bases from J, the junction kept 6 bases outside the gene matches. There are 16 residues in the CDR3. Germline V gives CDR1 KGHSH, CDR2 LQKENI. CDR3: CASSPLTGTGGQKLFF. CDR3 nucleotides: TGTGCCAGCTCACCACTCACCGGGACAGGGGGCCAAAAACTGTTTTTT.

Written as DNA, the CDR3 is TGTGCCAGCAGCTTGGAGAGCACAGATACGCAGTATTTT. Residues: CASSLESTDTQYF. The chain combines TRBV5-4 with TRBJ2-3; no definite D call. Germline V lookup: CDR1 SGHNT, CDR2 YYREEE (reference sequence). Between the trimmed V and J ends, which lost 0 bases and 0 bases, there was a span of 2 bases. The CDR3 runs 13 residues.

The rearrangement uses TRBV11-3 and TRBJ1-2, with D perhaps matching TRBD1 (6 bases). Germline V gene data show CDR1 as SGHNT and CDR2 as YENEEA. The CDR3 runs 15 residues. The V gene lost 5 bases and the J gene lost 8 bases, with 21 bases spanning the gap. CDR3 sequence: CASSRGCKGDRGYTF. CDR3 in DNA: TGTGCCAGCAGCCGAGGCTGTAAGGGGGATAGGGGCTACACCTTC.

The table lists this clone with a few counts. J is TRBJ1-4 and V is TRBV5-4; TRBD1 is a possible D gene (6 bases). Germline lookup yields CDR1 SGHNT and CDR2 YYREEE (reference sequence). Trimming pared 4 bases from V and 5 bases from J, leaving 21 bases between. There are 17 residues in the CDR3. The CDR3 spells CASSPEGSGRGNEKLFF. DNA of the CDR3: TGTGCCAGCAGCCCCGAGGGGTCGGGCAGGGGAAATGAAAAACTGTTTTTT.

The chain carries TRBV18 and TRBJ2-6, with 10 bases identical to TRBD1. The V segment lost 0 bases and the J segment 2 bases; nucleotides outside the gene matches: 4. The CDR3 loop spans 18 amino acids. Germline V CDR1 and CDR2: KGHSH, LQKENI. CDR3 in amino acids: CASSPPGTGAAGANVLTF. The CDR3 DNA follows: TGTGCCAGCTCACCACCGGGGACAGGGGCGGCTGGGGCCAACGTCCTGACTTTC.

This chain connects TRBV27 to TRBJ2-3; the match to TRBD2 covers 13 bases. Germline CDR1 MNHEY, CDR2 SMNVEV (reference sequence). V lost 5 bases and J lost 10; bases outside the gene matches: 24. CDR3 length equals 20 residues. The DNA of the CDR3 is TGTGCCAGCAGTACACCCGCCGGGACTAGCGGGGTCAATGCCGTGTTGCCGCAGTATTTT. Protein: CASSTPAGTSGVNAVLPQYF.